The 9 T cell receptor beta chains below all came from one sample that was sequenced in a study of blood T cell repertoires in COVID-19 (dated by TCRdb to 2020 to 2022). The library was built by means of the immunoSEQ multiplex PCR assay. Imported from immuneACCESS, the table was reduced by TCRdb to in-frame sequences with V and J called. These copies leave out some clones; in studies compared against another copy, an unresolved V gene accounts for under half, and the cause of the remainder is not known. A total of about 120,000 clones appear in this sample, around three quarters of them only once. The ten largest clones represent 37% of the sample. Sequenced: peripheral blood. The receptors come from a man aged 35-49 years with active or convalescent COVID-19.

V is TRBV9 and J is TRBJ1-1; D is uncertain. The V end was cut by 1 base, the J end by 8 bases, with 15 bases between. Germline lookup yields CDR1 SGDLS and CDR2 YYNGEE. This CDR3 spans 14 amino acids. The CDR3 is CASSVQQSPGEAFF. The CDR3 DNA sequence: TGTGCCAGCAGCGTACAGCAGTCCCCGGGAGAAGCTTTCTTT.

This chain connects TRBV6-2 or TRBV6-3 to TRBJ1-6, with 9 bases matching TRBD1. The CDR3 consists of 16 residues. The germline gives CDR1 MNHEY, CDR2 SVGEGT. The J segment lost 11 bases and the V segment lost 2 bases, leaving 10 bases of the junction unmatched. The CDR3 is CASSYPRATGGAPLHF. CDR3 in DNA: TGTGCCAGCAGTTACCCCCGTGCGACAGGGGGGGCACCCCTCCACTTT.

V usage is TRBV5-6 and J usage is TRBJ1-4, with 7 nucleotides matching TRBD1. The CDR3 is 14 amino acids. Per germline, CDR1 SGHDT and CDR2 YYEEEE. Trimming removed 4 bases from V and 9 bases from J; junction bases left unmatched: 9. The DNA of the CDR3 is TGTGCCAGCAGCCCTGACAGGGAGATTCAAAAACTGTTTTTT. This gives the protein CASSPDREIQKLFF. The entire variable domain, with the rest obtained from reference TRBV5-6 and TRBJ1-4, is as follows: DAGVTQSPTHLIKTRGQQVTLRCSPKSGHDTVSWYQQALGQGPQFIFQYYEEEERQRGNFPDRFSGHQFPNYSSELNVNALLLGDSALYLCASSPDREIQKLFFGSGTQLSVL.

This rearrangement joins TRBV10-2 to TRBJ1-1, with D perhaps matching TRBD1 (5 bases). Trimming shortened V by 8 bases and J by 11 bases, and 21 bases separated the two germline ends. This CDR3 has 13 residues. CDR1 WSHSY and CDR2 SAAADI come from the germline V gene. The CDR3 is CASFRGASERAFF. The CDR3 DNA sequence: TGCGCCAGCTTTAGGGGCGCTTCTGAAAGGGCTTTCTTT.

The genes are TRBV6-1 and TRBJ2-5; 9 bases align to TRBD2. Germline values: CDR1 MNHNS, CDR2 SASEGT. J lost 4 bases, V lost 2 bases, and 8 bases had no gene match. This CDR3 contains 16 residues. The CDR3 here is CASSEIGGRVRETQYF. The CDR3 nucleotides read TGTGCCAGCAGTGAAATCGGCGGGAGGGTACGAGAGACCCAGTACTTC.

This clone was recorded a few times. This chain joins TRBV11-3 and TRBJ2-2, with a tentative D call TRBD2 (5 bases). This CDR3 has 17 amino acids. The germline V gene has CDR1 SGHNT and CDR2 YENEEA. V gave up 0 bases and J gave up 6 bases, with 17 bases separating them. The CDR3 loop reads CASSLDSLGRAAGELFF. For the CDR3, the DNA is TGTGCCAGCAGCTTAGATAGTTTGGGGAGAGCTGCCGGGGAGCTGTTTTTT.

CDR3 protein: CASSWDLYNEQFF. In nucleotides, the CDR3 is TGTGCCAGCAGCTGGGACTTATACAATGAGCAGTTCTTC. The rearrangement links TRBV7-3 to TRBJ2-1; D possibly corresponds to TRBD2 (6 bases). V was shortened by 4 bases and J by 4 bases, with 8 bases between the two germline ends. This CDR3 spans 13 amino acids. Germline V gene lookup returns CDR1 SGHTA and CDR2 FQGTGA. Supplemented by reference TRBV7-3 and TRBJ2-1, the full variable domain reads GAGVSQTPSNKVTEKGKYVELRCDPISGHTALYWYRQSLGQGPEFLIYFQGTGAADDSGLPNDRFFAVRPEGSVSTLKIQRTERGDSAVYLCASSWDLYNEQFFGPGTRLTVL.

The chain links TRBV9 to TRBJ2-3, with D possibly being TRBD2 (6 bases). The V end was cut by 0 bases, the J end by 5 bases, with 19 bases between. Germline loops: CDR1 SGDLS, CDR2 YYNGEE. The CDR3 sequence is 17 residues long. As DNA, the CDR3 is TGTGCCAGCAGCGTAGGGGGCGGGACCGAGATTAGAGATACGCAGTATTTT. It translates to CASSVGGGTEIRDTQYF.

This chain joins TRBV5-1 and TRBJ2-2, with D unclear. Germline V CDR1 and CDR2: SGHRS, YFSETQ. This CDR3 has 14 residues. V dropped 6 bases and J dropped 4 bases, with 13 bases sitting between them. Written as DNA, the CDR3 is TGCGCCAGCATAGGCGGCTCAATCACCGGGGAGCTGTTTTTT. Amino acids: CASIGGSITGELFF. Using reference TRBV5-1 and TRBJ2-2 for the parts outside the CDR3, the full variable domain is KAGVTQTPRYLIKTRGQQVTLSCSPISGHRSVSWYQQTPGQGLQFLFEYFSETQRNKGNFPGRFSGRQFSNSRSEMNVSTLELGDSALYLCASIGGSITGELFFGEGSRLTVL.